Listed below are T cell receptor beta chains from one sample, sequenced in a study of blood T cell repertoires in COVID-19. The data were produced by immunoSEQ multiplex PCR, yet TCRdb's version contains in-frame clones alone and is incomplete. Of roughly 200,000 clones in the sample, around 90% were seen once. What was sequenced was peripheral blood. The receptors originated from a man aged 40-50 years with acute or convalescent COVID-19. The CDR3 runs from the conserved cysteine through the conserved F or W. The D gene is left open where the match is weak. Where a row states a size, it is once, few, many or the class of an expanded clone; other rows omit it.

v_gene	abundance	j_gene	d_gene	CDR3aa	CDR3nt
TRBV19	NA	TRBJ2-7	TRBD2	CASSLDSGAGYEQYF	TGTGCCAGTAGCCTTGATAGCGGGGCCGGATACGAGCAGTACTTC
TRBV5-4	NA	TRBJ2-5	NA	CASSFPFQETQYF	TGTGCCAGCAGCTTCCCATTCCAAGAGACCCAGTACTTC
TRBV19	NA	TRBJ2-1	NA	CASSIRRDRIYNEQFF	TGTGCCAGTAGTATTAGGCGGGACAGAATCTACAATGAGCAGTTCTTC
TRBV9	NA	TRBJ2-5	NA	CASSPPIGETQYF	TGTGCCAGCAGCCCCCCGATCGGAGAGACCCAGTACTTC
TRBV15	NA	TRBJ2-3	TRBD2	CATSKERGGAVNTQYF	TGTGCCACCAGCAAGGAACGCGGGGGGGCCGTTAATACGCAGTATTTT
TRBV4-1	NA	TRBJ2-3	TRBD1	CASSGQGAQDTQYF	TGCGCCAGCTCCGGACAGGGGGCACAAGATACGCAGTATTTT
TRBV4-3	NA	TRBJ2-7	NA	CASSQLWQGPNEQYF	TGCGCCAGCAGCCAATTATGGCAGGGTCCCAACGAGCAGTACTTC
TRBV30	NA	TRBJ1-2	NA	CAWSVQGGYTF	TGTGCCTGGAGTGTACAGGGTGGCTACACCTTC
TRBV7-2	NA	TRBJ2-4	NA	CASSPRLDGNIQYF	TGTGCCAGCAGCCCCCGACTAGATGGAAACATTCAGTACTTC
TRBV5-4	few	TRBJ1-1	NA	CASSLTEQLNTEAFF	TGTGCCAGCAGCCTGACAGAGCAATTGAACACTGAAGCTTTCTTT
TRBV2	NA	TRBJ1-2	NA	CASSGAERGYTF	TGTGCCAGCAGTGGCGCCGAGCGAGGCTACACCTTC
TRBV7-9	few	TRBJ1-2	NA	CASSPQSWGVDGYTF	TGTGCCAGCAGCCCGCAGTCCTGGGGGGTTGATGGCTACACCTTC
TRBV5-8	NA	TRBJ2-5	TRBD2	CASSVIAGKQETQYF	TGTGCCAGCAGCGTAATAGCGGGGAAGCAAGAGACCCAGTACTTC
TRBV19	few	TRBJ1-2	TRBD1	CASSIGSRTGHGYTF	TGTGCCAGTAGTATAGGCTCGAGGACAGGCCATGGCTACACCTTC
TRBV3-1/TRBV3-2	few	TRBJ1-5	NA	CASSHRQGNQPQHF	TGTGCCAGCAGCCACCGACAGGGCAATCAGCCCCAGCATTTT
TRBV6-5	NA	TRBJ2-7	NA	CASSYSMEVAYEQYF	TGTGCCAGCAGTTACTCGATGGAGGTTGCCTACGAGCAGTACTTC
TRBV5-5	NA	TRBJ2-3	NA	CASSLEGTDTQYF	TGTGCCAGCAGCTTGGAGGGGACAGATACGCAGTATTTT
TRBV6-2/TRBV6-3	NA	TRBJ2-6	NA	CASSQSYSDSGANVLTF	TGTGCCAGCAGTCAGTCCTACAGTGACTCTGGGGCCAACGTCCTGACTTTC
TRBV7-6	NA	TRBJ2-6	NA	CASSPWEFSGANVLTF	TGTGCCAGCAGCCCTTGGGAGTTCTCTGGGGCCAACGTCCTGACTTTC
TRBV10-3	NA	TRBJ1-5	NA	CAISESWTTSNQPQHF	TGTGCCATCAGTGAGTCCTGGACAACTAGCAATCAGCCCCAGCATTTT
TRBV6-2/TRBV6-3	NA	TRBJ1-2	NA	CASSYSPGVDYTF	TGTGCCAGCAGTTACTCGCCAGGGGTGGACTACACCTTC
TRBV3-1/TRBV3-2	NA	TRBJ1-6	TRBD1	CASSVGTGFLHF	TGTGCCAGCAGCGTCGGGACAGGGTTCCTCCACTTT
TRBV15	NA	TRBJ2-5	TRBD1	CATRPGGRETQYF	TGTGCCACCCGTCCAGGGGGCCGAGAGACCCAGTACTTC
TRBV6-2/TRBV6-3	NA	TRBJ2-1	TRBD2	CASSYPDSTSGEYNEQFF	TGTGCCAGCAGTTACCCCGATTCGACTAGCGGGGAGTACAATGAGCAGTTCTTC
TRBV5-4	NA	TRBJ2-2	TRBD1	CASSLTGAGELFF	TGTGCCAGCAGCTTGACAGGGGCCGGGGAGCTGTTTTTT
TRBV27	few	TRBJ2-7	TRBD2	CASSQGTSGANEQYF	TGTGCCAGCAGTCAGGGGACTAGCGGGGCCAACGAGCAGTACTTC
TRBV11-2	NA	TRBJ2-3	NA	CASSTDRTDTQYF	TGTGCCAGCAGCACAGACAGAACAGATACGCAGTATTTT
TRBV10-3	once	TRBJ2-4	NA	CAISDEVSANIQYF	TGTGCCATCAGTGACGAGGTTAGCGCGAACATTCAGTACTTC
TRBV29-1	NA	TRBJ2-3	TRBD1	CSALDRGRTDTQYF	TGCAGCGCCCTGGACAGGGGGCGAACAGATACGCAGTATTTT
TRBV3-1/TRBV3-2	NA	TRBJ1-6	TRBD1	CASSLRDREYNSPLHF	TGTGCCAGCAGCCTCCGGGACAGGGAATATAATTCACCCCTCCACTTT
TRBV28	NA	TRBJ2-1	NA	CASSLLGSSYNEQFF	TGTGCCAGCAGTTTACTGGGCAGCTCCTACAATGAGCAGTTCTTC